These 6 T cell receptor beta chains were all obtained from the same sample, sequenced in a study of blood T cells in healthy people across ages. A second PCR of about 6 to 12 cycles used a sample-barcoded 5' primer and a J-beta primer mix. Each CDR3 protein gets one entry after TCRdb re-called the 5' RACE reads with MiXCR. Here the sample spans under 2,000,000 distinct CDR3 sequences, about 49% being singletons. The sample comprised blood. The receptors were sampled from a woman between 35 and 50 years old in good health.

The chain joins TRBV4-1 to TRBJ1-5, with D hard to call. Germline-derived CDR1 and CDR2 are MGHRA and YSYEKL. The V end was cut by 2 bases, the J end by 0 bases, with 14 bases between. This CDR3 has 17 amino acids. CDR3: CASSQWTDTYSNQPQHF. CDR3 bases: TGCGCCAGCAGCCAATGGACGGATACCTATAGCAATCAGCCCCAGCATTTT.

The genes are TRBV11-2 and TRBJ2-1; 9 positions agree with TRBD2. V shed 5 bases, J shed 7 bases, and the junction held 9 bases outside the gene matches. Germline values: CDR1 SGHAT, CDR2 FQNNGV. CDR3 length equals 15 residues. The CDR3 loop is CASSPTGTSINEQFF. The CDR3 DNA reads TGTGCCAGCAGCCCCACCGGGACTAGCATTAATGAGCAGTTCTTC. Supplemented by reference TRBV11-2 and TRBJ2-1, the full variable domain reads EAGVAQSPRYKIIEKRQSVAFWCNPISGHATLYWYQQILGQGPKLLIQFQNNGVVDDSQLPKDRFSAERLKGVDSTLKIQPAKLEDSAVYLCASSPTGTSINEQFFGPGTRLTVL.

The V call is TRBV2, the J call TRBJ2-1, with TRBD2 matching over 13 bases. Germline CDR1 SNHLY, CDR2 FYNNEI. The CDR3 length is 19 residues. Losses at the gene ends were 5 bases for V and 0 bases for J; bases not matched to a gene: 10. CDR3 sequence: CASSLTSGGSLSSYNEQFF. Here the CDR3 DNA reads TGTGCCAGCAGTCTGACTAGCGGGGGGTCGCTAAGCTCCTACAATGAGCAGTTCTTC.

The chain combines TRBV6-1 with TRBJ2-7, with D perhaps assigned TRBD1 or TRBD2 (5 bases each). CDR1 is MNHNS and CDR2 is SASEGT in the germline V gene. This CDR3 has 18 amino acids. Trimming took 6 bases from V and 1 from J, leaving 25 bases between them. The DNA for the CDR3 is TGTGCCAGCAGCCCCCAATTACCGGGGACCAGACTTTCCTACGAGCAGTACTTC. Amino acids: CASSPQLPGTRLSYEQYF.

The chain recombines TRBV6-5 with TRBJ2-1, with 11 bases that match TRBD2. The V and J ends lost 5 bases and 4 bases, in that order; junction bases with no gene match: 13. The V gene's germline CDR1 is MNHEY and CDR2 SVGAGI. CDR3 length: 18 residues. CDR3 bases: TGTGCCAGCAGTAACAGCCCATTTGGGACTAGCGGATACAATGAGCAGTTCTTC. Translated, it gives CASSNSPFGTSGYNEQFF.

The chain employs TRBV4-3 and TRBJ1-1; 7 nucleotides align to TRBD1. Unmatched junction bases numbered 10, after V lost 4 bases and J lost 2 bases. The length of the CDR3 is 16 residues. Germline CDR1 reads LGHNA; CDR2 reads YSLEER. The CDR3 here is CASSPRPSGGNTEAFF. In nucleotides, the CDR3 is TGCGCCAGCAGCCCGAGGCCCTCAGGGGGAAACACTGAAGCTTTCTTT.